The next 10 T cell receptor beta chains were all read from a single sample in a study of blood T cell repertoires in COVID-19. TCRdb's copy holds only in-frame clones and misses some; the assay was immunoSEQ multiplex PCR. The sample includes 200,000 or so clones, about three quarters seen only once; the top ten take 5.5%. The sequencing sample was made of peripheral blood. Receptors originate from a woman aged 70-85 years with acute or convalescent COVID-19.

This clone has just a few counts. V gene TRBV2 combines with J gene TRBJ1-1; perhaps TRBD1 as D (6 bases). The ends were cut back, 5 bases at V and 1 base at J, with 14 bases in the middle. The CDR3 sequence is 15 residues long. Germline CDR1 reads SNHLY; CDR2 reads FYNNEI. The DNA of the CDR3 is TGTGCCAGCAGTTACCATCAGGGGTCGAACACTGAAGCTTTCTTT. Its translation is CASSYHQGSNTEAFF.

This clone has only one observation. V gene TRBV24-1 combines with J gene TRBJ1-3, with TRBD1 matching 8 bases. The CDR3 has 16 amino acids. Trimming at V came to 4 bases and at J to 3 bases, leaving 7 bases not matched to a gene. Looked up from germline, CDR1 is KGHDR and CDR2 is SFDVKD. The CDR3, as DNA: TGTGCCACCAGTGAGCACCGGGACAGGTTTGGAAACACCATATATTTT. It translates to CATSEHRDRFGNTIYF.

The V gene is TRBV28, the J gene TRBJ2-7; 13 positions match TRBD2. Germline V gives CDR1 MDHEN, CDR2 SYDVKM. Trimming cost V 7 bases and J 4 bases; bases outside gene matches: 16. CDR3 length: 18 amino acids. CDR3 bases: TGTGCCAGCAAAATAAGGACTAGCGGGAGTCCTACGTCGTACGAGCAGTACTTC. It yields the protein CASKIRTSGSPTSYEQYF.

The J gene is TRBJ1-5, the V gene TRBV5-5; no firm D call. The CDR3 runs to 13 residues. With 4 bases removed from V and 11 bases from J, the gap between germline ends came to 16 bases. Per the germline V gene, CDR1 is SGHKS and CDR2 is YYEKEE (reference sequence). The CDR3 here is CASSLLLRDSQHF. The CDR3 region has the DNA TGTGCCAGCAGCCTCCTACTTCGAGACTCCCAGCATTTT.

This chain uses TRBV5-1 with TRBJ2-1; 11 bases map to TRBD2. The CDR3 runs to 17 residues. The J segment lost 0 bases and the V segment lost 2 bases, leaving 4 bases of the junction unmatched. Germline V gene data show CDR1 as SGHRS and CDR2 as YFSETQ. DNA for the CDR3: TGCGCCAGCAGCTTCACTAGCGGGAGTCCCTCCTACAATGAGCAGTTCTTC. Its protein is CASSFTSGSPSYNEQFF.

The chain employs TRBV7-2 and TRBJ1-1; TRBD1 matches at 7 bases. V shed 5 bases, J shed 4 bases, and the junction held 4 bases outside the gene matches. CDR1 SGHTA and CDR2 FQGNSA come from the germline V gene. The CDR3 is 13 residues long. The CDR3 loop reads CASSPTGFTEAFF. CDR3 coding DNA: TGTGCCAGCAGCCCGACAGGGTTCACTGAAGCTTTCTTT.

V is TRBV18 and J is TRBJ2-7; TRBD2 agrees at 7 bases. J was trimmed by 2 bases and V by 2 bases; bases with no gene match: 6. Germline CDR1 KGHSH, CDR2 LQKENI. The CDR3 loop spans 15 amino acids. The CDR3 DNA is TGTGCCAGCTCACCAGACCTACGGGAGGCCTACGAGCAGTACTTC. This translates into CASSPDLREAYEQYF.

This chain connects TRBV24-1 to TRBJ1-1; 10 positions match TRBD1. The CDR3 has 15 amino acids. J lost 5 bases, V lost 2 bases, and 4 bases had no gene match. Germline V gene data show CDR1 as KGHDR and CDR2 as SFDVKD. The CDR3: CATSDSDRGLTEAFF. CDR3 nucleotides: TGTGCCACCAGTGATTCAGACAGGGGGCTGACTGAAGCTTTCTTT.

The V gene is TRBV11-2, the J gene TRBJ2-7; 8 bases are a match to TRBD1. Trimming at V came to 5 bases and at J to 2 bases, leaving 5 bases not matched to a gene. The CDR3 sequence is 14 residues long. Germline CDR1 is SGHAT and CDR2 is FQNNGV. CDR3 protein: CASSPGTGAYEQYF. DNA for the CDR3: TGTGCCAGCAGCCCGGGGACAGGCGCCTACGAGCAGTACTTC.

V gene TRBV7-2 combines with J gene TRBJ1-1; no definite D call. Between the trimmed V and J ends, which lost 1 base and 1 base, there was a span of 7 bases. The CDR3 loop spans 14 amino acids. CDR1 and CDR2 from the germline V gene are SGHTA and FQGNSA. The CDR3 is CASSLVPGNTEAFF. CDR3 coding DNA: TGTGCCAGCAGCTTAGTACCGGGGAACACTGAAGCTTTCTTT.